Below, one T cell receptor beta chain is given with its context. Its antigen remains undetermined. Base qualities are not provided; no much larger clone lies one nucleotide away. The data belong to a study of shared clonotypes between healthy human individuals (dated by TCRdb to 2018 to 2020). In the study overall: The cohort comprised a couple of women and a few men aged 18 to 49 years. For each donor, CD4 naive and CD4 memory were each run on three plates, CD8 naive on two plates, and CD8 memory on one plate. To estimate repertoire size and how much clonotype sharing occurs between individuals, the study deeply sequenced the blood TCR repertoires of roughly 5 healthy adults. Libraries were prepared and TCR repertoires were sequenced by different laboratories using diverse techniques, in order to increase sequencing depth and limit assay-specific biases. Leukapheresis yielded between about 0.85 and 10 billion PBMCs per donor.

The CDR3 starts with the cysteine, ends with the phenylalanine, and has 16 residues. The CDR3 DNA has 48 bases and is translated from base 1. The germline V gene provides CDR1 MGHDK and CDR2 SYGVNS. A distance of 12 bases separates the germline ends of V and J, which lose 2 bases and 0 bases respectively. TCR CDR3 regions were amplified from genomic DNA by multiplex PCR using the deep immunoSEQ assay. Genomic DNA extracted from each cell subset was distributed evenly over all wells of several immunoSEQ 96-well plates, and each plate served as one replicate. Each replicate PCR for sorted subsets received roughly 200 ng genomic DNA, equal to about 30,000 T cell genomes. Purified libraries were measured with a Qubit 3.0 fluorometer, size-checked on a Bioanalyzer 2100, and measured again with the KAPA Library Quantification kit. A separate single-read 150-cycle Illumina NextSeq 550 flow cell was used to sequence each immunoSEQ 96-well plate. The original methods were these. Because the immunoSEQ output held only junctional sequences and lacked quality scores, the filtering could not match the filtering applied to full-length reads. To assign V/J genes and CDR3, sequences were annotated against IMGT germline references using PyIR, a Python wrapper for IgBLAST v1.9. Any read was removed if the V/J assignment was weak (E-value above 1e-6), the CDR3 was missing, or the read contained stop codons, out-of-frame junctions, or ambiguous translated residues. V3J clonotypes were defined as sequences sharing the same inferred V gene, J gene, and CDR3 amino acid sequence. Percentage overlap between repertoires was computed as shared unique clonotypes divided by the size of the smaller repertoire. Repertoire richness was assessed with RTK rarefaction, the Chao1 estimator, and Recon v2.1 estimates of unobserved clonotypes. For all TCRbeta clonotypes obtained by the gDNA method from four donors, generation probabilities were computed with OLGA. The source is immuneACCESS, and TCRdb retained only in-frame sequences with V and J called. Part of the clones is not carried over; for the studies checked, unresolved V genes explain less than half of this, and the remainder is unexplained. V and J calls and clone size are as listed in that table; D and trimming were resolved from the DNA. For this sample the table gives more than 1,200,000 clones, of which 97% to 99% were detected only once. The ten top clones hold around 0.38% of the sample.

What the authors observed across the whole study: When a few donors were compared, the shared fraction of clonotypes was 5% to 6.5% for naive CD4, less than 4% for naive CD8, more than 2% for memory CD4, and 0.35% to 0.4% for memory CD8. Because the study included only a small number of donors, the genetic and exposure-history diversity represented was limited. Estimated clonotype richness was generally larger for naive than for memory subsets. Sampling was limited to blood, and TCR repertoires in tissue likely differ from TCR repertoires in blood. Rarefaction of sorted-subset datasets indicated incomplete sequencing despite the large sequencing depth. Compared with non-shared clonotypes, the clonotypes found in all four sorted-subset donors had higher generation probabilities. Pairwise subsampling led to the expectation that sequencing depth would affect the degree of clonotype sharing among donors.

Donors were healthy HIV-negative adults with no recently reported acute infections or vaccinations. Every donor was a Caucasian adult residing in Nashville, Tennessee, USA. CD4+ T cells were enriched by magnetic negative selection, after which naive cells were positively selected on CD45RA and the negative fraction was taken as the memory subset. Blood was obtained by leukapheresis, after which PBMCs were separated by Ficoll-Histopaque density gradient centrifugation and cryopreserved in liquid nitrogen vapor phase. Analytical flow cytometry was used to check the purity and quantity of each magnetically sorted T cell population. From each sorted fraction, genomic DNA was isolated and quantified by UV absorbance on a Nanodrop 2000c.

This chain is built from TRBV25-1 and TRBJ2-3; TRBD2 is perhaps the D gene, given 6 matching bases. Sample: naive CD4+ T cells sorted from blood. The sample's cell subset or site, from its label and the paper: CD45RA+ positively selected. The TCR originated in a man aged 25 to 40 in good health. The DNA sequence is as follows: TGTGCCAGCAGTGAAGGGTCGGCGGGGAGCACAGATACGCAGTATTTT. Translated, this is CASSEGSAGSTDTQYF.